This is a list of T cell receptor beta chains from one sample in a study of shared clonotypes between healthy human individuals. Repertoires were generated with immunoSEQ multiplex PCR, while TCRdb's copy carries only in-frame clones and drops some. The sample has approximately 980,000 clones, roughly 72% seen once; the top ten hold approximately 1.5%. Specimen: memory CD4+ T cells sorted from blood. These TCRs come from a man between 18 and 35 years old in good health. Both conserved end residues are part of each CDR3. D genes are given only for firm matches. Not all rows give a size; the values are once, few, many and, for expanded clones, a class.

>TRBV2|NA|NA|TRBJ1-1
CASRRDMNTEAFF
TGTGCCAGCCGCCGGGACATGAACACTGAAGCTTTCTTT
>TRBV2|TRBD2|NA|TRBJ2-1
CASSARVGLAGGPSYNEQFF
TGTGCCAGCAGTGCTCGGGTGGGTCTAGCGGGAGGGCCTTCCTACAATGAGCAGTTCTTC
>TRBV5-1|TRBD2|once|TRBJ2-1
CASKFAGGGYNEQFF
TGCGCCAGCAAGTTTGCGGGAGGGGGCTACAATGAGCAGTTCTTC
>TRBV7-9|NA|NA|TRBJ1-4
CASSSGRATNEKLFF
TGTGCCAGCAGCTCCGGACGGGCAACTAATGAAAAACTGTTTTTT
>TRBV7-2|NA|NA|TRBJ2-3
CASSLDGSTDTQYF
TGTGCCAGCAGCTTAGACGGGAGCACAGATACGCAGTATTTT
>TRBV7-2|NA|NA|TRBJ1-1
CASSPPAVTEAFF
TGTGCCAGCAGCCCCCCAGCGGTTACTGAAGCTTTCTTT
>TRBV9|TRBD1|few|TRBJ1-5
CASSEGTERNQPQHF
TGTGCCAGCAGCGAGGGGACAGAGCGCAATCAGCCCCAGCATTTT
>TRBV6-6|TRBD1|NA|TRBJ1-6
CASSGQGRETLHF
TGTGCCAGCAGTGGACAGGGGAGGGAAACCCTCCACTTT
>TRBV10-1|TRBD2|NA|TRBJ2-3
CASSESISGGKDTQYF
TGCGCCAGCAGTGAGTCGATCAGCGGGGGGAAAGATACGCAGTATTTT
>TRBV29-1|NA|NA|TRBJ2-5
CSVWRELEETQYF
TGCAGCGTTTGGAGGGAATTAGAAGAGACCCAGTACTTC
>TRBV4-3|NA|NA|TRBJ2-5
CASSRQTGETQYF
TGCGCCAGCAGCCGCCAGACTGGGGAGACCCAGTACTTC
>TRBV5-1|TRBD2|NA|TRBJ2-5
CASSLLTSGQETQYF
TGCGCCAGCAGCCTCCTGACTAGCGGGCAAGAGACCCAGTACTTC
>TRBV4-1|NA|NA|TRBJ1-2
CASSPDVQFNYGYTF
TGCGCCAGCAGCCCGGACGTCCAGTTCAACTATGGCTACACCTTC
>TRBV10-3|TRBD1|once|TRBJ1-1
CAISDPAGGTEAFF
TGTGCCATCAGTGACCCCGCAGGGGGCACTGAAGCTTTCTTT
>TRBV7-2|NA|NA|TRBJ2-2
CASSPHGGELFF
TGTGCCAGCAGCCCCCACGGCGGGGAGCTGTTTTTT
>TRBV7-2|TRBD1|NA|TRBJ1-3
CASSLDRGRENTIYF
TGTGCCAGCAGCCTCGACAGGGGGCGCGAAAACACCATATATTTT
>TRBV7-9|NA|NA|TRBJ1-4
CASSLRTLREKLFF
TGTGCCAGCAGCTTAAGGACTTTACGTGAAAAACTGTTTTTT
>TRBV7-9|TRBD1|once|TRBJ1-5
CASSFTGVNQPQHF
TGTGCCAGCAGCTTTACAGGGGTCAATCAGCCCCAGCATTTT
>TRBV2|NA|once|TRBJ2-7
CASSVFEQYF
TGTGCCAGCAGCGTATTTGAGCAGTACTTC
>TRBV6-1|TRBD1|NA|TRBJ2-1
CASSRTGQYEQFF
TGTGCCAGCAGCCGGACAGGGCAGTATGAGCAGTTCTTC
>TRBV5-1|NA|NA|TRBJ1-1
CASSSEGYTEAFF
TGCGCCAGCAGCTCGGAGGGGTACACTGAAGCTTTCTTT
>TRBV5-6|TRBD1|NA|TRBJ1-6
CASSLVTGSTPLHF
TGTGCCAGCAGCTTGGTGACAGGGTCTACACCCCTCCACTTT
>TRBV4-1|NA|once|TRBJ2-2
CASSQAGSLNTGELFF
TGCGCCAGCAGCCAAGCTGGATCCCTAAACACCGGGGAGCTGTTTTTT
>TRBV9|NA|NA|TRBJ1-2
CASSALGGYTF
TGTGCCAGCAGCGCTCTCGGCGGCTACACCTTC
>TRBV5-6|TRBD1|NA|TRBJ1-1
CASSLDRGRLDTEAFF
TGTGCCAGCAGCTTGGACAGGGGGCGATTGGACACTGAAGCTTTCTTT
>TRBV30|NA|NA|TRBJ1-2
CAWSVSGYGYTF
TGTGCCTGGAGTGTTTCAGGGTATGGCTACACCTTC
>TRBV7-2|NA|NA|TRBJ1-3
CASNSPDSGNTIYF
TGTGCCAGCAATAGTCCAGACTCTGGAAACACCATATATTTT
>TRBV5-1|NA|NA|TRBJ1-1
CASSLDARVAEAFF
TGCGCCAGCAGCTTGGATGCCAGGGTGGCTGAAGCTTTCTTT
>TRBV14|TRBD1|NA|TRBJ1-2
CASSQVGQGLNYGYTF
TGTGCCAGCAGCCAAGTAGGACAGGGACTTAACTATGGCTACACCTTC